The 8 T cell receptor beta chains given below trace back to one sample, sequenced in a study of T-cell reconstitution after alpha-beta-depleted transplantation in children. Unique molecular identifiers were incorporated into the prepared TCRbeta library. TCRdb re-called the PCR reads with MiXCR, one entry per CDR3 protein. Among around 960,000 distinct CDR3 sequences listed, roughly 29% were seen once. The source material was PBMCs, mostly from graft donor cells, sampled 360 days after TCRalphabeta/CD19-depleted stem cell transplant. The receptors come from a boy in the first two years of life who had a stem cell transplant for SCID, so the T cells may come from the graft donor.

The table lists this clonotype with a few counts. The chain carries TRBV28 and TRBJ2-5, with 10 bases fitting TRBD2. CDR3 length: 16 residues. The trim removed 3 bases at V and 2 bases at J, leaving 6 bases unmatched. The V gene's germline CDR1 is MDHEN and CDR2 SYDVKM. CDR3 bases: TGTGCCAGCAGTTTCCCCCGGACTAGCGGTCAAGAGACCCAGTACTTC. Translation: CASSFPRTSGQETQYF.

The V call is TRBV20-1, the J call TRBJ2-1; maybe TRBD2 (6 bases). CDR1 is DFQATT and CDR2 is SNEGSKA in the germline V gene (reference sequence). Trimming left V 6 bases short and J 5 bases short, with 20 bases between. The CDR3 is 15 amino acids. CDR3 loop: CSAGAGLPVNNEQFF. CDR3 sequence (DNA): TGCAGTGCCGGGGCGGGGCTACCTGTAAACAATGAGCAGTTCTTC.

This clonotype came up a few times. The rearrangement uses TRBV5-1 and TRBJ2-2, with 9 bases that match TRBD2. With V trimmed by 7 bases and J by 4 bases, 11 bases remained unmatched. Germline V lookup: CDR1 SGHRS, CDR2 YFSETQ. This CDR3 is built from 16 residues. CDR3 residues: CASSALAGQGTGELFF. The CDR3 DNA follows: TGCGCCAGCTCCGCGCTAGCGGGGCAAGGCACCGGGGAGCTGTTTTTT.

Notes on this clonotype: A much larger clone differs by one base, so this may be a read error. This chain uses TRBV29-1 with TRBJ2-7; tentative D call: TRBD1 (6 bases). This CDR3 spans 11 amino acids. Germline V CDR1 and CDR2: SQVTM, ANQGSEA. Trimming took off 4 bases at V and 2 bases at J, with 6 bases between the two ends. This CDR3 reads CSVGTAYEQYF. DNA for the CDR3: TGCAGCGTTGGGACAGCCTACGAGCAGTACTTC.

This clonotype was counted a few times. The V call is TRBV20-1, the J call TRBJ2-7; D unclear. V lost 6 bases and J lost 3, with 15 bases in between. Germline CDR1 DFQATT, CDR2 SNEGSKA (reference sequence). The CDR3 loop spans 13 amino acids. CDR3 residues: CSAARETFYEQYF. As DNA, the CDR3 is TGCAGTGCAGCCCGCGAGACATTCTACGAGCAGTACTTC.

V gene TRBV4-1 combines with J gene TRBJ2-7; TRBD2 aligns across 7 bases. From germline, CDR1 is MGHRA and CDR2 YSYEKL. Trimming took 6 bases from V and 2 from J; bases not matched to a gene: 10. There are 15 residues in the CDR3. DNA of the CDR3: TGCGCCAGCAGTCCTAGCGGTGTGGGGACCTACGAGCAGTACTTC. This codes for CASSPSGVGTYEQYF.

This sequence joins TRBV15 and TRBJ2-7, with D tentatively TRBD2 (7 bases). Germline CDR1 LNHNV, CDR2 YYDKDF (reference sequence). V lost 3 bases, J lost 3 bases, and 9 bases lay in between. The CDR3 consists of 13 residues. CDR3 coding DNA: TGTGCCACCAGCAGGGGGGGGCACTACGAGCAGTACTTC. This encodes CATSRGGHYEQYF.

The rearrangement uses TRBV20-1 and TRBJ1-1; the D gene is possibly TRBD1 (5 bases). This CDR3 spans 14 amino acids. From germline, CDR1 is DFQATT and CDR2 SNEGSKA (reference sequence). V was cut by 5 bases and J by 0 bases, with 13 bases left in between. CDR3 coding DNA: TGCAGTGCTGCTGACAGAGTGATGAACACTGAAGCTTTCTTT. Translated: CSAADRVMNTEAFF.